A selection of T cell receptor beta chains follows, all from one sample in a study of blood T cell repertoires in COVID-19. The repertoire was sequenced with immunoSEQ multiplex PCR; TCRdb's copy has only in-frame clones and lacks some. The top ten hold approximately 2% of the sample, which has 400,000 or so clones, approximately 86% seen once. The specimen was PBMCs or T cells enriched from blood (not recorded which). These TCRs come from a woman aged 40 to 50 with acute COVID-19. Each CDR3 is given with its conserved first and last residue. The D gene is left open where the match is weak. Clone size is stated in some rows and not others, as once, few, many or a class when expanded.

CDR3 protein: CASSKTQGLAETYNEQFF
CDR3 DNA: TGTGCCAGCAGCAAGACCCAGGGACTAGCGGAAACCTACAATGAGCAGTTCTTC
clone size: -
V gene: TRBV7-9
J gene: TRBJ2-1
D gene: TRBD2

CDR3 protein: CASSPSTGAVVDYGYTF
CDR3 DNA: TGTGCCAGCAGCCCTTCGACAGGGGCCGTGGTGGACTATGGCTACACCTTC
clone size: -
V gene: TRBV5-5
J gene: TRBJ1-2
D gene: TRBD1

CDR3 protein: CASSYFKTGTSVSDTQYF
CDR3 DNA: TGTGCCAGCAGTTACTTTAAGACCGGGACTAGCGTATCAGATACGCAGTATTTT
clone size: -
V gene: TRBV6-2/TRBV6-3
J gene: TRBJ2-3
D gene: TRBD2

CDR3 protein: CAWSVRGGFNEQYF
CDR3 DNA: TGTGCCTGGAGTGTACGAGGGGGCTTTAACGAGCAGTACTTC
clone size: -
V gene: TRBV30
J gene: TRBJ2-7
D gene: TRBD1

CDR3 protein: CASSRDRGLTYEQYF
CDR3 DNA: TGTGCCAGCAGCCGGGACAGGGGTTTGACCTACGAGCAGTACTTC
clone size: -
V gene: TRBV16
J gene: TRBJ2-7
D gene: TRBD1

CDR3 protein: CASSLEAGGVETQYF
CDR3 DNA: TGTGCCAGCAGCTTAGAAGCAGGGGGCGTAGAGACCCAGTACTTC
clone size: -
V gene: TRBV7-7
J gene: TRBJ2-5
D gene: TRBD1

CDR3 protein: CASSSGAYEQYF
CDR3 DNA: TGTGCCAGCTCTAGCGGGGCCTACGAGCAGTACTTC
clone size: -
V gene: TRBV2
J gene: TRBJ2-7
D gene: TRBD2

CDR3 protein: CASSPGNGEQYF
CDR3 DNA: TGTGCCAGCAGCCCGGGAAACGGGGAGCAGTACTTC
clone size: -
V gene: TRBV7-9
J gene: TRBJ2-7
D gene: -

CDR3 protein: CAKGLLNTEAFF
CDR3 DNA: TGTGCCAAAGGACTATTGAACACTGAAGCTTTCTTT
clone size: once
V gene: TRBV2
J gene: TRBJ1-1
D gene: -

CDR3 protein: CASSEVWTVNEAFF
CDR3 DNA: TGTGCCAGCAGTGAGGTTTGGACAGTCAATGAAGCTTTCTTT
clone size: -
V gene: TRBV2
J gene: TRBJ1-1
D gene: -

CDR3 protein: CASSEIWTGSTYEQYF
CDR3 DNA: TGTGCCAGCAGTGAAATATGGACTGGCAGCACCTACGAGCAGTACTTC
clone size: -
V gene: TRBV2
J gene: TRBJ2-7
D gene: -

CDR3 protein: CASLSKHRDGDNEQFF
CDR3 DNA: TGTGCCAGCTTGTCAAAACACAGGGACGGAGACAATGAGCAGTTCTTC
clone size: -
V gene: TRBV27
J gene: TRBJ2-1
D gene: -

CDR3 protein: CATSDLYSSYEQYF
CDR3 DNA: TGTGCCACCAGTGATTTGTACAGCTCCTACGAGCAGTACTTC
clone size: -
V gene: TRBV24-1
J gene: TRBJ2-7
D gene: -

CDR3 protein: CASRGTLSYEQYF
CDR3 DNA: TGTGCCAGCAGGGGGACTCTCTCCTACGAGCAGTACTTC
clone size: -
V gene: TRBV27
J gene: TRBJ2-7
D gene: -

CDR3 protein: CSARVAREAFF
CDR3 DNA: TGCAGTGCTCGTGTAGCTAGAGAAGCTTTCTTT
clone size: -
V gene: TRBV20-1
J gene: TRBJ1-1
D gene: -

CDR3 protein: CASSPLAGANTGELFF
CDR3 DNA: TGTGCCAGCTCACCTTTAGCGGGGGCGAACACCGGGGAGCTGTTTTTT
clone size: few
V gene: TRBV18
J gene: TRBJ2-2
D gene: TRBD2

CDR3 protein: CSVDRQGRINEQFF
CDR3 DNA: TGCAGCGTTGATCGGCAGGGGCGGATCAATGAGCAGTTCTTC
clone size: -
V gene: TRBV29-1
J gene: TRBJ2-1
D gene: -

CDR3 protein: CASSEPLAGGNTGELFF
CDR3 DNA: TGTGCCAGCAGTGAGCCTCTAGCGGGGGGGAACACCGGGGAGCTGTTTTTT
clone size: -
V gene: TRBV27
J gene: TRBJ2-2
D gene: TRBD2

CDR3 protein: CASSWGLPGGGETQYF
CDR3 DNA: TGTGCCAGCAGCTGGGGTTTGCCTGGAGGTGGAGAGACCCAGTACTTC
clone size: -
V gene: TRBV7-2
J gene: TRBJ2-5
D gene: -

CDR3 protein: CASSSGTLQTQYF
CDR3 DNA: TGTGCCAGCAGCTCCGGGACTCTCCAGACCCAGTACTTC
clone size: once
V gene: TRBV11-3
J gene: TRBJ2-5
D gene: -

CDR3 protein: CASSLEGQPRNTIYF
CDR3 DNA: TGTGCCAGCAGCCTCGAAGGACAACCCCGGAACACCATATATTTT
clone size: -
V gene: TRBV5-4
J gene: TRBJ1-3
D gene: -

CDR3 protein: CASSYARGVNTGELFF
CDR3 DNA: TGTGCCAGCAGTTATGCCAGGGGCGTGAACACCGGGGAGCTGTTTTTT
clone size: -
V gene: TRBV5-4
J gene: TRBJ2-2
D gene: -

CDR3 protein: CASSLTGVVNYGYTF
CDR3 DNA: TGTGCCAGCAGCTTAACAGGGGTGGTTAACTATGGCTACACCTTC
clone size: -
V gene: TRBV7-2
J gene: TRBJ1-2
D gene: TRBD1

CDR3 protein: CASKHRQVENIQYF
CDR3 DNA: TGTGCCAGTAAACACCGACAGGTCGAGAACATTCAGTACTTC
clone size: -
V gene: TRBV19
J gene: TRBJ2-4
D gene: -

CDR3 protein: CASRQGANTDTQYF
CDR3 DNA: TGTGCCAGTAGACAGGGGGCTAATACAGATACGCAGTATTTT
clone size: -
V gene: TRBV2
J gene: TRBJ2-3
D gene: TRBD1

CDR3 protein: CASSRGQGSGYNSPLHF
CDR3 DNA: TGTGCCAGCAGCCGAGGACAGGGGTCGGGATATAATTCACCCCTCCACTTT
clone size: -
V gene: TRBV14
J gene: TRBJ1-6
D gene: TRBD1

CDR3 protein: CASSSTGTLDTEAFF
CDR3 DNA: TGTGCCAGCAGTTCAACAGGGACACTGGACACTGAAGCTTTCTTT
clone size: -
V gene: TRBV6-5
J gene: TRBJ1-1
D gene: -

CDR3 protein: CASSTGQGADEQYF
CDR3 DNA: TGCGCCAGCAGCACAGGACAGGGGGCCGACGAGCAGTACTTC
clone size: once
V gene: TRBV5-1
J gene: TRBJ2-7
D gene: TRBD1

CDR3 protein: CASSDPRGQGAGELFF
CDR3 DNA: TGCGCCAGCAGTGACCCGAGGGGGCAGGGAGCGGGGGAGCTGTTTTTT
clone size: -
V gene: TRBV10-1
J gene: TRBJ2-2
D gene: TRBD1

CDR3 protein: CAWSPMDRGYEKLFF
CDR3 DNA: TGTGCCTGGAGCCCAATGGACAGGGGGTATGAAAAACTGTTTTTT
clone size: -
V gene: TRBV30
J gene: TRBJ1-4
D gene: TRBD1

CDR3 protein: CASGRLGTEPQPQHF
CDR3 DNA: TGTGCTAGTGGTCGCCTCGGGACAGAACCTCAGCCCCAGCATTTT
clone size: -
V gene: TRBV12-5
J gene: TRBJ1-5
D gene: TRBD1

CDR3 protein: CASSDLYRGARTEAFF
CDR3 DNA: TGTGCCAGCAGTGACCTATACAGGGGCGCGCGCACTGAAGCTTTCTTT
clone size: -
V gene: TRBV6-1
J gene: TRBJ1-1
D gene: TRBD1

CDR3 protein: CASSFGTGRGYTF
CDR3 DNA: TGTGCCAGCAGTTTCGGGACAGGGAGGGGCTACACCTTC
clone size: -
V gene: TRBV6-5
J gene: TRBJ1-2
D gene: TRBD1

CDR3 protein: CASSPLDRASYEQYF
CDR3 DNA: TGTGCCAGCAGCCCCCTCGACAGGGCCTCCTACGAGCAGTACTTC
clone size: once
V gene: TRBV11-2
J gene: TRBJ2-7
D gene: TRBD1

CDR3 protein: CASSLGQQMNTEAFF
CDR3 DNA: TGCGCCAGCAGCTTGGGACAGCAAATGAACACTGAAGCTTTCTTT
clone size: once
V gene: TRBV5-1
J gene: TRBJ1-1
D gene: -

CDR3 protein: CAIRLQGTFYEQYF
CDR3 DNA: TGTGCCATCAGGCTACAGGGGACCTTCTACGAGCAGTACTTC
clone size: -
V gene: TRBV10-3
J gene: TRBJ2-7
D gene: TRBD1

CDR3 protein: CASSPREGAFVAFF
CDR3 DNA: TGTGCCAGCAGCCCGCGTGAGGGGGCGTTCGTGGCTTTCTTT
clone size: -
V gene: TRBV6-6
J gene: TRBJ1-1
D gene: TRBD1

CDR3 protein: CASSPDSNSPLHF
CDR3 DNA: TGCGCCAGCAGCCCCGACAGCAATTCACCCCTCCACTTT
clone size: -
V gene: TRBV5-1
J gene: TRBJ1-6
D gene: -

CDR3 protein: CACVAGLNTGELFF
CDR3 DNA: TGTGCCTGCGTAGCGGGCTTGAACACCGGGGAGCTGTTTTTT
clone size: -
V gene: TRBV6-1
J gene: TRBJ2-2
D gene: TRBD2

CDR3 protein: CASSATPLAGGLTDTQYF
CDR3 DNA: TGTGCCAGCAGCGCGACGCCACTAGCGGGGGGACTCACAGATACGCAGTATTTT
clone size: -
V gene: TRBV9
J gene: TRBJ2-3
D gene: TRBD2

CDR3 protein: CASSQTSGGAYEQYF
CDR3 DNA: TGTGCCAGCAGCCAGACTAGCGGGGGAGCCTACGAGCAGTACTTC
clone size: -
V gene: TRBV3-1/TRBV3-2
J gene: TRBJ2-7
D gene: TRBD2

CDR3 protein: CASSLDPRDKQYF
CDR3 DNA: TGTGCCAGCAGCTTAGATCCCAGGGACAAGCAGTACTTC
clone size: -
V gene: TRBV11-3
J gene: TRBJ2-7
D gene: -

CDR3 protein: CASSLDVYGPSGNEKLFF
CDR3 DNA: TGTGCCAGCAGCTTAGATGTGTACGGTCCATCGGGTAATGAAAAACTGTTTTTT
clone size: -
V gene: TRBV7-8
J gene: TRBJ1-4
D gene: -

CDR3 protein: CASTSTGSRYEQYF
CDR3 DNA: TGTGCCAGTACCTCGACAGGGAGTAGGTACGAGCAGTACTTC
clone size: -
V gene: TRBV19
J gene: TRBJ2-7
D gene: TRBD1

CDR3 protein: CASSRGQGSGGYTF
CDR3 DNA: TGCGCCAGCAGCCGCGGACAGGGCTCAGGTGGCTACACCTTC
clone size: -
V gene: TRBV5-1
J gene: TRBJ1-2
D gene: TRBD1

CDR3 protein: CAWRDGTGGNEKLFF
CDR3 DNA: TGTGCCTGGAGAGATGGGACAGGGGGAAATGAAAAACTGTTTTTT
clone size: -
V gene: TRBV30
J gene: TRBJ1-4
D gene: TRBD1

CDR3 protein: CASSMDFSPTNEKLFF
CDR3 DNA: TGTGCCAGTAGTATGGACTTTTCCCCAACTAATGAAAAACTGTTTTTT
clone size: -
V gene: TRBV19
J gene: TRBJ1-4
D gene: -

CDR3 protein: CASSFGLAGDNEQFF
CDR3 DNA: TGTGCCAGCAGCTTCGGACTAGCGGGGGACAATGAGCAGTTCTTC
clone size: once
V gene: TRBV6-2/TRBV6-3
J gene: TRBJ2-1
D gene: TRBD2